The 14 T cell receptor beta chains below were found in one sample sequenced in a study of shared clonotypes between healthy human individuals. The data were produced by immunoSEQ multiplex PCR, yet TCRdb's version contains in-frame clones alone and is incomplete. The table lists around 2,100,000 clones, about 95% of them singletons, with 1.2% in the top ten. Positive CCR7 selection of CD45RO-negative cells yielded the naive CD8 cells, and terminally differentiated effector memory CD45RA+ cells were excluded. Sequenced material: naive CD8+ T cells sorted from blood. The receptors were gathered from a man younger than 35 in good health.

The V and J genes are TRBV11-2 and TRBJ2-7; D unresolved. Looked up from germline, CDR1 is SGHAT and CDR2 is FQNNGV. The CDR3 is 14 residues long. V lost 0 bases to trimming and J lost 4 bases, with 10 bases between them. CDR3 amino acids: CASSLEALIYEQYF. The CDR3 DNA follows: TGTGCCAGCAGCTTAGAGGCTTTGATATACGAGCAGTACTTC. The variable domain in full, with the rest retrieved from reference TRBV11-2 and TRBJ2-7, is EAGVAQSPRYKIIEKRQSVAFWCNPISGHATLYWYQQILGQGPKLLIQFQNNGVVDDSQLPKDRFSAERLKGVDSTLKIQPAKLEDSAVYLCASSLEALIYEQYFGPGTRLTVT.

The rearrangement joins TRBV2 to TRBJ2-1; D is perhaps TRBD2 (6 bases). V gave up 4 bases and J gave up 7 bases, with 8 bases separating them. The germline CDR1 and CDR2 sequences are SNHLY and FYNNEI. CDR3 length: 12 residues. Here the CDR3 reads CASSARGNEQFF. The CDR3 DNA follows: TGTGCCAGCAGTGCCCGGGGGAATGAGCAGTTCTTC.

The chain combines TRBV27 with TRBJ1-1, with TRBD1 identical over 7 bases. V was pared by 6 bases and J by 6 bases, with 7 bases of the junction left unmatched. The germline gives CDR1 MNHEY, CDR2 SMNVEV (reference sequence). This CDR3 spans 13 amino acids. The chain's CDR3 is CASSAGQLPEAFF. DNA for the CDR3: TGTGCCAGCAGCGCGGGACAGCTCCCTGAAGCTTTCTTT.

The chain carries TRBV27 and TRBJ2-7, with D hard to call. The V end lost 4 bases, the J end lost 7 bases, and 17 bases lay between the germline ends. This CDR3 is 14 amino acids long. Looked up from germline, CDR1 is MNHEY and CDR2 is SMNVEV (reference sequence). DNA for the CDR3: TGTGCCAGCAGTTCTTCAATGATGGGCCTGGAGCAGTACTTC. Protein product: CASSSSMMGLEQYF.

The V call is TRBV7-9, the J call TRBJ1-1; D remains ambiguous. The CDR3 loop spans 14 amino acids. The germline V gene has CDR1 SEHNR and CDR2 FQNEAQ (reference sequence). Trimming stripped 6 bases from V and 2 bases from J, with 13 bases between. CDR3 protein: CASSYSGSNTEAFF. The CDR3 DNA is TGTGCCAGCAGTTACTCCGGGAGCAACACTGAAGCTTTCTTT.

The rearrangement uses TRBV6-1 and TRBJ1-1; D remains unclear. The ends were cut back, 8 bases at V and 6 bases at J, with 16 bases in the middle. Germline V gene data show CDR1 as MNHNS and CDR2 as SASEGT. This CDR3 comprises 13 residues. DNA for the CDR3: TGTGCCAGCTACGAAGGAGGACTCTCTGAAGCTTTCTTT. It specifies CASYEGGLSEAFF.

To note about this clone: At one of its ends the junction is not consistent with the germline gene, which may arise from a read error. Here the CDR3 reads CASTLTGTYDYTF. The CDR3 DNA is TGTGCCAGCACCCTCACGGGTACCTATGACTACACCTTC. The chain recombines TRBV14 with TRBJ1-2, with D unclear. Germline-derived CDR1 and CDR2 are SGHDN and FVKESK. CDR3 length: 13 amino acids. Full variable domain (remainder filled in from reference TRBV14 and TRBJ1-2): EAGVTQFPSHSVIEKGQTVTLRCDPISGHDNLYWYRRVMGKEIKFLLHFVKESKQDESGMPNNRFLAERTGGTYSTLKVQPAELEDSGVYFCASTLTGTYDYTFGSGTRLTVV.

This chain joins TRBV5-5 and TRBJ2-1; D may be TRBD1 (6 bases). The CDR3 length is 12 residues. The germline gives CDR1 SGHKS, CDR2 YYEKEE (reference sequence). Trimming shortened V by 4 bases and J by 6 bases, and 8 bases separated the two germline ends. The chain's CDR3 is CASSGDTNEQFF. DNA of the CDR3: TGTGCCAGCAGCGGGGACACCAATGAGCAGTTCTTC.

In its sample, this clone was seen once. The chain links TRBV5-6 to TRBJ2-7; 8 nucleotides align to TRBD2. The CDR3 is 14 residues long. The junction had 4 bases not matched to a gene; V was cut back by 0 bases and J by 5 bases. Germline V gene lookup returns CDR1 SGHDT and CDR2 YYEEEE. The CDR3 nucleotides are TGTGCCAGCAGCTTGGCGGGAGGGCACCACGAGCAGTACTTC. Its protein is CASSLAGGHHEQYF.

This clone was seen more than once but under ten times. The chain employs TRBV19 and TRBJ1-5; TRBD1 matches at 8 bases. Germline assignment: CDR1 LNHDA and CDR2 SQIVND (reference sequence). V dropped 10 bases and J dropped 2; count of bases not matched to a gene: 7. This CDR3 is built from 14 residues. DNA of the CDR3: TGTGCCACTAGACAGGGGCTCGGCAATCAGCCCCAGCATTTT. This gives the protein CATRQGLGNQPQHF.

The chain's CDR3 is CASSYGGNYEQYF. Written as DNA, the CDR3 is TGCGCCAGCAGCTACGGCGGCAACTACGAGCAGTACTTC. The rearrangement joins TRBV5-1 to TRBJ2-7; D call uncertain. CDR1 is SGHRS and CDR2 is YFSETQ in the germline V gene. The CDR3 spans 13 residues. The germline V and J ends were trimmed by 3 bases and 3 bases, with 10 bases remaining between them.

This clone is a singleton in its sample. The chain recombines TRBV10-2 with TRBJ1-1, with D perhaps TRBD1 (5 bases). Per the germline V gene, CDR1 is WSHSY and CDR2 is SAAADI. The CDR3 loop spans 18 amino acids. V was trimmed by 2 bases and J by 0 bases, leaving 19 bases between them. The CDR3 here is CASSEGPFGAAVNTEAFF. The CDR3 nucleotides read TGCGCCAGCAGTGAGGGGCCCTTCGGGGCAGCCGTGAACACTGAAGCTTTCTTT.

As to this clone: The sample carries other DNA sequences with the same CDR3. This rearrangement joins TRBV5-1 to TRBJ2-7, with D unresolved. The germline V gene has CDR1 SGHRS and CDR2 YFSETQ. This CDR3 spans 13 amino acids. V lost 2 bases, J lost 3 bases, and 9 bases lay in between. The chain's CDR3 is CASSFSGNYEQYF. The CDR3 DNA reads as TGCGCCAGCAGCTTCAGTGGGAACTACGAGCAGTACTTC.

J is TRBJ1-3 and V is TRBV6-1; no clear D gene. The germline V and J ends were trimmed by 3 bases and 0 bases, with 9 bases remaining between them. The CDR3 loop spans 15 amino acids. In germline, CDR1 is MNHNS, CDR2 SASEGT. The CDR3 sequence is CASSDRGTSGNTIYF. CDR3 sequence (DNA): TGTGCCAGCAGTGATCGGGGAACCTCTGGAAACACCATATATTTT.